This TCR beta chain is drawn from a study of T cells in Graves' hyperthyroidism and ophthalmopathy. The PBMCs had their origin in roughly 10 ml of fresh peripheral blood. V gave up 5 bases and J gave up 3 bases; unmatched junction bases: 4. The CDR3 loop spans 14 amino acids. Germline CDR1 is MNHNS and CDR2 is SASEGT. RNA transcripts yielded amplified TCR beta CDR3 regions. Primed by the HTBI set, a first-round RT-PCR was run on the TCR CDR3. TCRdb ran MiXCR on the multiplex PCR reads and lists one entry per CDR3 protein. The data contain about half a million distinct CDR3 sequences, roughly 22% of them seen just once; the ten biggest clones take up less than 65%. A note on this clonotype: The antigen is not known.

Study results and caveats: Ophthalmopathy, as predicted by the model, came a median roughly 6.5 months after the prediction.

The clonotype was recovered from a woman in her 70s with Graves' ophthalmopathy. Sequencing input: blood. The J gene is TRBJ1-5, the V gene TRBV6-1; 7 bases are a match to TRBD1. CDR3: CASSRDSYNQPQHF. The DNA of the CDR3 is TGTGCCAGCAGTCGGGACAGTTACAATCAGCCCCAGCATTTT.